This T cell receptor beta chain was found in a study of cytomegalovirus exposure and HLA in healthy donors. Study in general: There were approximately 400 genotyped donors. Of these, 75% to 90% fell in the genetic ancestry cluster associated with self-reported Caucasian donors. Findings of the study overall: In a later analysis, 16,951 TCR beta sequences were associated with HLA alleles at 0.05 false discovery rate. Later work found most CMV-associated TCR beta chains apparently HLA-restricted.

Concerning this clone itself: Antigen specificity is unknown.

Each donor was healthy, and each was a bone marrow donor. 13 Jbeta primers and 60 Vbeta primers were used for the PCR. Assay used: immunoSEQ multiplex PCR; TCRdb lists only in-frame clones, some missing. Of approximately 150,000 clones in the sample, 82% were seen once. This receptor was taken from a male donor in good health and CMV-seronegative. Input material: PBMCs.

The CDR3, as DNA: TGCAGCTTCGGGGACAGGGGCCCTCGGGAGACCCAGTACTTC. Translating gives CSFGDRGPRETQYF. The chain links TRBV29-1 to TRBJ2-5; 10 bases are shared with TRBD1. The CDR3 is 14 residues long. Germline CDR1 SQVTM, CDR2 ANQGSEA. V gave up 8 bases and J gave up 5 bases; unmatched junction bases: 11.